The 20 T cell receptor beta chains listed next were all sequenced from one sample in a study of CD4 T cells in relation to SARS-CoV-2 and coronaviruses. Only in-frame clones appear in the TCRdb table, and some are missing; sequencing was by immunoSEQ multiplex PCR. The repertoire consists of tens of thousands of clones, with 85% to 90% occurring once and the leading ten covering more than 7%. Sequenced sample: memory CD4+ T cells from PBMCs. The receptors stem from an adult with COVID-19.

CDR3 DNA sequence: TGTGCCAGCAGCTTGAAGGGGGACAGGATCTACGAGCAGTACTTC. Amino acid sequence: CASSLKGDRIYEQYF. The rearrangement joins TRBV11-3 to TRBJ2-7, with 8 nucleotides matching TRBD1. Germline values: CDR1 SGHNT, CDR2 YENEEA. The V gene end was trimmed by 3 bases and the J gene end by 3 bases; junction bases not matched to a gene: 7. The CDR3 extends over 15 amino acids. Based on the CDR3 plus reference TRBV11-3 and TRBJ2-7, the full variable domain is EAGVVQSPRYKIIEKKQPVAFWCNPISGHNTLYWYLQNLGQGPELLIRYENEEAVDDSQLPKDRFSAERLKGVDSTLKIQPAELGDSAVYLCASSLKGDRIYEQYFGPGTRLTVT.

The chain combines TRBV7-2 with TRBJ2-3, with D perhaps TRBD1 or TRBD2 (6 bases each). The CDR3 has 15 amino acids. Germline CDR1 and CDR2: SGHTA and FQGNSA. V lost 2 bases, J lost 8 bases, and 17 bases lay in between. CDR3 DNA: TGTGCCAGCAGCTTATATCCGGGGGCCCAGGGTACGCAGTATTTT. This encodes CASSLYPGAQGTQYF.

This chain joins TRBV5-3 and TRBJ2-7, with 10 bases identical to TRBD1. TRBV5-3 carries the ORF label, with uncertain function. The CDR3 sequence is 15 residues long. V shed 4 bases and J 3 bases; nucleotides not matched to a gene: 7. The CDR3 here is CARSPGQGEIYEQYF. Written as DNA, the CDR3 is TGTGCCAGAAGCCCCGGACAGGGGGAGATCTACGAGCAGTACTTC.

The chain is built from TRBV5-7 and TRBJ2-1, with a weak D call TRBD1 (5 bases). TRBV5-7 is assigned to the ORF class and has an uncertain function. The germline V and J ends were trimmed by 0 bases and 0 bases, with 13 bases remaining between them. The CDR3 sequence is 17 residues long. CDR3 sequence reads: CASSLADRALSYNEQFF. In DNA, the CDR3 is TGTGCCAGCAGCTTGGCTGACAGAGCCCTCTCCTACAATGAGCAGTTCTTC.

This sequence joins TRBV5-1 and TRBJ2-7; D is uncertain. Germline CDR1 and CDR2: SGHRS and YFSETQ. V dropped 1 base and J dropped 5 bases, with 7 bases sitting between them. The CDR3 contains 12 residues. The CDR3 DNA sequence: TGCGCCAGCAGCTTGAGGGATGACGAGCAGTACTTC. Protein product: CASSLRDDEQYF.

The chain links TRBV19 to TRBJ1-4; D not resolved. The germline gives CDR1 LNHDA, CDR2 SQIVND (reference sequence). This CDR3 region has 15 residues. V was clipped by 2 bases and J by 3 bases, with 10 bases between them. Here the CDR3 DNA reads TGTGCCAGTAGTATAACACTCGTGGCTAATGAAAAACTGTTTTTT. It encodes CASSITLVANEKLFF.

The chain is built from TRBV7-2 and TRBJ2-3; TRBD2 agrees at 8 bases. Trimming cost V 6 bases and J 0 bases; bases outside gene matches: 5. Germline values: CDR1 SGHTA, CDR2 FQGNSA. CDR3 length equals 15 residues. CDR3 sequence: CASRERGRSTDTQYF. CDR3 nucleotides: TGTGCCAGCAGAGAGCGCGGGAGGAGCACAGATACGCAGTATTTT.

This chain joins TRBV11-3 and TRBJ2-1; D unclear. This CDR3 spans 14 amino acids. Germline values: CDR1 SGHNT, CDR2 YENEEA. V shed 3 bases and J shed 0 bases, with 6 bases lying between them. CDR3 nucleotide sequence: TGTGCCAGCAGCTTCGCCCCCTCCTACAATGAGCAGTTCTTC. Translated, it gives CASSFAPSYNEQFF. Full variable domain (remainder filled in from reference TRBV11-3 and TRBJ2-1): EAGVVQSPRYKIIEKKQPVAFWCNPISGHNTLYWYLQNLGQGPELLIRYENEEAVDDSQLPKDRFSAERLKGVDSTLKIQPAELGDSAVYLCASSFAPSYNEQFFGPGTRLTVL.

This chain joins TRBV11-1 and TRBJ2-7; D call uncertain. The germline V and J ends were trimmed by 3 bases and 7 bases, with 13 bases remaining between them. The germline V gene has CDR1 SGHAT and CDR2 FQDESV (reference sequence). The CDR3 has 13 amino acids. The DNA of the CDR3 is TGTGCCAGCAGCTTCCGGAGTACGTTGGAGCAGTACTTC. Protein: CASSFRSTLEQYF.

The V call is TRBV5-1, the J call TRBJ2-3; 12 bases line up with TRBD2. Germline CDR1 SGHRS, CDR2 YFSETQ. The V segment lost 8 bases and the J segment 9 bases; nucleotides outside the gene matches: 7. The CDR3 consists of 13 residues. CDR3 bases: TGCGCCAGTACTAGCGGGGGGCCTGGCACGCAGTATTTT. It codes for CASTSGGPGTQYF.

The chain is built from TRBV10-1 and TRBJ2-5, with D possibly called TRBD1 or TRBD2 (6 bases each). The CDR3 consists of 15 residues. Trimming pared 3 bases from V and 5 bases from J, leaving 16 bases between. Germline V gene data show CDR1 as WNHNN and CDR2 as SYGVQD (reference sequence). In DNA form, the CDR3 reads TGCGCCAGCAGTGACCGTTTCGGGGGCCGGGAGACCCAGTACTTC. This gives the protein CASSDRFGGRETQYF.

The V call is TRBV3-1 (or the pseudogene TRBV3-2), the J call TRBJ2-1, with D perhaps given as TRBD1 or TRBD2 (5 bases each). V was cut by 5 bases and J by 2 bases, with 13 bases left in between. The CDR3 contains 15 residues. CDR1 is LGHDT, CDR2 YNNKEL, per germline (reference sequence). The CDR3 region has the DNA TGTGCCAGCAGCACCCCCGGGACGGCCTACAATGAGCAGTTCTTC. It specifies CASSTPGTAYNEQFF.

The J gene is TRBJ1-5, the V gene TRBV2; D perhaps matches TRBD1 (6 bases). There are 15 residues in the CDR3. Trimming took 6 bases from V and 2 from J, leaving 14 bases between them. In germline, CDR1 is SNHLY, CDR2 FYNNEI. The CDR3: CASRQDRSRNQPQHF. CDR3 bases: TGTGCCAGCAGGCAGGACAGATCTCGCAATCAGCCCCAGCATTTT.

This clone was detected only once. The chain employs TRBV5-6 and TRBJ1-1; 7 bases are shared with TRBD1. This CDR3 region has 14 residues. Germline loops: CDR1 SGHDT, CDR2 YYEEEE. J was trimmed by 4 bases and V by 4 bases; bases with no gene match: 7. The CDR3 DNA follows: TGTGCCAGCAGCCTTACAGGGGTAGGCACTGAAGCTTTCTTT. Protein product: CASSLTGVGTEAFF.

This clone was recorded once. The chain uses TRBV19 and TRBJ1-6; D is perhaps TRBD1 (5 bases). CDR1 is LNHDA and CDR2 is SQIVND in the germline V gene (reference sequence). The V gene lost 4 bases and the J gene lost 4 bases, with 11 bases spanning the gap. The CDR3 is made up of 15 amino acids. The CDR3 sequence is CASSTGPSYNSPLHF. As DNA, the CDR3 is TGTGCCAGTAGTACGGGACCGTCTTATAATTCACCCCTCCACTTT.

This clone is a singleton in its sample. CDR3 sequence reads: CSASGMGLSEAFF. The DNA for the CDR3 is TGCAGTGCTAGTGGAATGGGGCTCTCTGAAGCTTTCTTT. The chain employs TRBV20-1 and TRBJ1-1; weak D call: TRBD1 (5 bases). The germline gives CDR1 DFQATT, CDR2 SNEGSKA (reference sequence). This CDR3 is 13 amino acids long. V lost 3 bases to trimming and J lost 6 bases, with 14 bases between them.

This clone has only one observation. This chain connects TRBV9 to TRBJ1-5; no definite D call. Germline values: CDR1 SGDLS, CDR2 YYNGEE. This CDR3 is 14 amino acids long. V was pared by 3 bases and J by 5 bases, with 12 bases between. CDR3 nucleotide sequence: TGTGCCAGCAGCGCGGACGAGGTGGATCAGCCCCAGCATTTT. The encoded protein is CASSADEVDQPQHF.

The rearrangement links TRBV7-2 to TRBJ1-1; no firm D call. The V gene's germline CDR1 is SGHTA and CDR2 FQGNSA. This CDR3 is built from 14 residues. V lost 5 bases and J lost 1, with 11 bases in between. The CDR3 region has the DNA TGTGCCAGCAGCGCCAGACTGAGGAACACTGAAGCTTTCTTT. Protein: CASSARLRNTEAFF.

The gene calls are TRBV18 and TRBJ1-1; 9 nucleotides line up with TRBD1. The CDR3 is made up of 15 amino acids. Germline V CDR1 and CDR2: KGHSH, LQKENI. Trimming removed 3 bases from V and 1 base from J; junction bases left unmatched: 3. The DNA for the CDR3 is TGTGCCAGCTCACCGGGGACAGGGTCGAACACTGAAGCTTTCTTT. Encoded protein: CASSPGTGSNTEAFF.

The rearrangement uses TRBV5-1 and TRBJ2-3; 8 bases are shared with TRBD1. In germline, CDR1 is SGHRS, CDR2 YFSETQ. The CDR3 runs to 15 residues. V gave up 4 bases and J gave up 4 bases; unmatched junction bases: 8. The DNA for the CDR3 is TGCGCCAGCAGCACAGCCGGGACAGGAGCAGATACGCAGTATTTT. Amino acids: CASSTAGTGADTQYF.